The source of this T cell receptor beta chain is a study of T cells in tumors after PD-1 blockade. Study at large: During anti-PD-1 treatment, some patients continued daily vismodegib 150 mg. Peripheral blood samples averaged roughly 40,000 unique clonotypes and more than 90,000 templates.

Clones were sequenced by immunoSEQ multiplex PCR, and TCRdb holds only the in-frame ones, with some missing. The table records roughly 14,000 clones, almost 85% of them present only once. Specimen: PBMCs, collected after anti-PD-1 treatment. This TCR was recovered from a human donor with basal cell carcinoma.

CDR3: CASSFRAGAEYNSPLHF. Here the CDR3 DNA reads TGTGCCAGCAGTTTTCGGGCAGGGGCGGAATATAATTCACCCCTCCACTTT. This sequence joins TRBV27 and TRBJ1-6; possibly TRBD1 for D (6 bases). This CDR3 region has 17 residues. V shed 3 bases and J shed 4 bases, with 16 bases lying between them. CDR1 is MNHEY and CDR2 is SMNVEV in the germline V gene (reference sequence).